The 23 T cell receptor beta chains below come from one sample, sequenced in a study of T cells in Graves' hyperthyroidism and ophthalmopathy. Using RNA transcripts as the source, TCR beta CDR3 regions were amplified. The TCR CDR3 first-round RT-PCR relied on the HTBI primer set. TCRdb processed the multiplex PCR reads anew with MiXCR; each CDR3 protein has one entry. The sample contains roughly 660,000 distinct CDR3 sequences, about 18% of which appear only once. Sequencing input: blood. Receptors originate from a man in his fifties with Graves' hyperthyroidism.

This clonotype was picked up many times. The J gene is TRBJ2-3, the V gene TRBV2, with D possibly TRBD2 on 5 matching bases. The V gene's germline CDR1 is SNHLY and CDR2 FYNNEI. V was cut by 8 bases and J by 7 bases, with 13 bases left in between. The CDR3 length is 12 residues. The CDR3 loop reads CASRWEFHTQYF. As DNA, the CDR3 is TGTGCCAGCCGATGGGAGTTTCATACGCAGTATTTT. The variable domain in full, completed from reference TRBV2 and TRBJ2-3, reads EPEVTQTPSHQVTQMGQEVILRCVPISNHLYFYWYRQILGQKVEFLVSFYNNEISEKSEIFDDQFSVERPDGSNFTLKIRSTKLEDSAMYFCASRWEFHTQYFGPGTRLTVL.

This clonotype has ten or more counts. The chain joins TRBV28 to TRBJ1-2, with D possibly TRBD1 on 5 matching bases. This CDR3 has 12 residues. Germline CDR1 is MDHEN and CDR2 is SYDVKM. Trimming left V 4 bases short and J 6 bases short, with 9 bases between. The CDR3 nucleotides are TGTGCCAGCAGTTGGAGACAGAATGGCTACACCTTC. Residues: CASSWRQNGYTF.

This clonotype was picked up many times. This chain connects TRBV7-3 to TRBJ1-1; 7 bases map to TRBD1. The V and J ends lost 5 bases and 4 bases, in that order; junction bases with no gene match: 7. The CDR3 length is 14 residues. CDR1 SGHTA and CDR2 FQGTGA come from the germline V gene. The DNA for the CDR3 is TGTGCCAGCAGCGTACAGGGGTCGGGCACTGAAGCTTTCTTT. Protein: CASSVQGSGTEAFF.

In its sample, this clonotype was seen a few times. The chain joins TRBV27 to TRBJ1-2, with 7 bases lining up with TRBD1. Germline trimming cut 4 bases from V and 6 bases from J; bases unmatched to any gene: 14. The germline gives CDR1 MNHEY, CDR2 SMNVEV (reference sequence). The CDR3 runs to 16 residues. The DNA for the CDR3 is TGTGCCAGCAGTTCCAACTACCAAGACAGGGACGATGGCTACACCTTC. As protein: CASSSNYQDRDDGYTF.

This clonotype was found many times. V gene TRBV6-2 or TRBV6-3 combines with J gene TRBJ2-7; TRBD2 aligns across 11 bases. The J segment lost 6 bases and the V segment lost 4 bases, leaving 11 bases of the junction unmatched. The CDR3 consists of 16 residues. The germline V gene has CDR1 MNHEY and CDR2 SVGEGT. The CDR3 is CASSSQLAGVNREQYF. As DNA, the CDR3 is TGTGCCAGCAGTTCCCAACTAGCGGGAGTGAATCGCGAGCAGTACTTC.

The V call is TRBV4-1, the J call TRBJ2-7; maybe TRBD2 (7 bases). V gave up 4 bases and J gave up 3 bases, with 16 bases separating them. The CDR3 has 15 residues. Germline CDR1 reads MGHRA; CDR2 reads YSYEKL. DNA of the CDR3: TGCGCCAGCAGCCGGGGGATGGGAGGGGGCTACGAGCAGTACTTC. Protein sequence: CASSRGMGGGYEQYF.

Only a few counts were recorded for this clonotype. The rearrangement links TRBV9 to TRBJ1-4; D is uncertain. Germline V gene sequence: CDR1 SGDLS, CDR2 YYNGEE. The CDR3 has 13 amino acids. The V end was cut by 0 bases, the J end by 12 bases, with 12 bases between. The CDR3 DNA reads TGTGCCAGCAGCGTAGTTTCCGATGGAGAACTGTTTTTT. This sequence encodes CASSVVSDGELFF.

The rearrangement links TRBV27 to TRBJ2-2; D is ambiguous. CDR1 and CDR2 (germline): MNHEY, SMNVEV (reference sequence). The CDR3 covers 13 residues. Trimming took off 2 bases at V and 4 bases at J, with 5 bases between the two ends. In nucleotides, the CDR3 is TGTGCCAGCAGTTTAACTATCACCGGGGAGCTGTTTTTT. This sequence encodes CASSLTITGELFF.

This clonotype has ten or more counts. This rearrangement joins TRBV20-1 to TRBJ2-7, with TRBD2 matching over 10 bases. The V and J ends lost 0 bases and 1 base, in that order; junction bases with no gene match: 9. Per germline, CDR1 DFQATT and CDR2 SNEGSKA (reference sequence). The CDR3 length is 17 residues. The CDR3 region has the DNA TGCAGTGCTAGAGATTGGGCTAGCGGGAGAAGGTCCTACGAGCAGTACTTC. It translates to CSARDWASGRRSYEQYF.

The chain joins TRBV5-1 to TRBJ1-2; tentative D call: TRBD1 (6 bases). The V end was cut by 1 base, the J end by 1 base, with 17 bases between. The CDR3 length is 17 residues. Germline CDR1 SGHRS, CDR2 YFSETQ. The CDR3 region has the DNA TGCGCCAGCAGCTTGTCAGGAGGGCAGGGGCTTAACTATGGCTACACCTTC. Its translation: CASSLSGGQGLNYGYTF.

This clonotype showed up many times. This chain's CDR3 is CASSYSGSTQYF. The CDR3 DNA reads as TGTGCCAGCAGCTATAGCGGTTCTACGCAGTATTTT. V usage is TRBV11-2 and J usage is TRBJ2-3, with TRBD2 as a possible D gene (6 bases). Germline V CDR1 and CDR2: SGHAT, FQNNGV. This CDR3 is 12 amino acids long. Trimming stripped 4 bases from V and 8 bases from J, with 10 bases between.

This clonotype showed up many times. This sequence joins TRBV6-1 and TRBJ2-5; 7 nucleotides agree with TRBD1. CDR1 MNHNS and CDR2 SASEGT come from the germline V gene. The ends lost 3 bases at V and 9 bases at J; junction bases unmatched: 7. This CDR3 is 13 amino acids long. Here the CDR3 reads CASSDDRATAQYF. The CDR3 DNA sequence: TGTGCCAGCAGTGATGACAGGGCCACGGCCCAGTACTTC.

This clonotype appeared many times. The chain carries TRBV2 and TRBJ2-7, with D unclear. Germline-derived CDR1 and CDR2 are SNHLY and FYNNEI. The V and J ends lost 2 bases and 4 bases respectively, with 12 bases between them. There are 14 residues in the CDR3. The CDR3 coding sequence is TGTGCCAGCAGTGAAAGTTGGGTCGAATACGAGCAGTACTTC. Amino acids: CASSESWVEYEQYF. Using reference TRBV2 and TRBJ2-7 for the parts outside the CDR3, the full variable domain is EPEVTQTPSHQVTQMGQEVILRCVPISNHLYFYWYRQILGQKVEFLVSFYNNEISEKSEIFDDQFSVERPDGSNFTLKIRSTKLEDSAMYFCASSESWVEYEQYFGPGTRLTVT.

Only a few counts were recorded for this clonotype. As DNA, the CDR3 is TGTGCCAGCAGCACGAACAGGGGGGATACGCAGTATTTT. It encodes CASSTNRGDTQYF. The rearrangement uses TRBV9 and TRBJ2-3; TRBD1 matches 8 bases. This CDR3 spans 13 amino acids. V lost 4 bases to trimming and J lost 6 bases; unmatched junction nucleotides: 4. CDR1 and CDR2 (germline): SGDLS, YYNGEE. Drawing the rest from reference TRBV9 and TRBJ2-3, the complete variable domain is DSGVTQTPKHLITATGQRVTLRCSPRSGDLSVYWYQQSLDQGLQFLIQYYNGEERAKGNILERFSAQQFPDLHSELNLSSLELGDSALYFCASSTNRGDTQYFGPGTRLTVL.

The chain joins TRBV28 to TRBJ1-4; TRBD1 aligns across 9 bases. Germline V gene data show CDR1 as MDHEN and CDR2 as SYDVKM. The length of the CDR3 is 14 residues. The V gene end was trimmed by 5 bases and the J gene end by 8 bases; junction bases not matched to a gene: 6. The CDR3 loop is CASSPTGTGEKLFF. In DNA form, the CDR3 reads TGTGCCAGCAGTCCCACCGGGACAGGGGAAAAACTGTTTTTT.

The V and J genes are TRBV29-1 and TRBJ2-1; 9 bases map to TRBD2. The ends lost 6 bases at V and 1 base at J; junction bases unmatched: 4. The length of the CDR3 is 14 residues. Germline values: CDR1 SQVTM, CDR2 ANQGSEA. Written as DNA, the CDR3 is TGCAGCGTCGTGACTAGCGGTTCCTACAATGAGCAGTTCTTC. The encoded protein is CSVVTSGSYNEQFF.

CDR3: CASSLVTSGATDTQYF. The CDR3 nucleotides read TGTGCCAGCAGCTTAGTGACTAGCGGAGCCACAGATACGCAGTATTTT. The chain employs TRBV11-2 and TRBJ2-3, with 9 bases identical to TRBD2. Germline lookup yields CDR1 SGHAT and CDR2 FQNNGV. This CDR3 is 16 amino acids long. The V gene end was trimmed by 1 base and the J gene end by 2 bases; junction bases not matched to a gene: 4. The full variable domain, rest sourced from reference TRBV11-2 and TRBJ2-3, is EAGVAQSPRYKIIEKRQSVAFWCNPISGHATLYWYQQILGQGPKLLIQFQNNGVVDDSQLPKDRFSAERLKGVDSTLKIQPAKLEDSAVYLCASSLVTSGATDTQYFGPGTRLTVL.

This clonotype occurred a few times. The genes are TRBV7-3 and TRBJ2-2; no clear D. CDR1 and CDR2 from the germline V gene are SGHTA and FQGTGA. V gave up 0 bases and J gave up 3 bases, with 5 bases separating them. CDR3 length equals 14 residues. This chain's CDR3 is CASSLTTYTGELFF. The CDR3 nucleotides are TGTGCCAGCAGCTTAACCACCTACACCGGGGAGCTGTTTTTT.

This clonotype was found a few times. The chain employs TRBV27 and TRBJ1-4, with D perhaps matching TRBD1 (5 bases). CDR1 and CDR2 (germline): MNHEY, SMNVEV (reference sequence). V shed 1 base and J shed 0 bases, with 6 bases lying between them. CDR3 length: 15 amino acids. CDR3 sequence (DNA): TGTGCCAGCAGTTTATGGGGGTCAACTAATGAAAAACTGTTTTTT. This gives the protein CASSLWGSTNEKLFF.

The table lists this clonotype with many counts. The chain recombines TRBV27 with TRBJ2-1; 11 nucleotides line up with TRBD2. The trim removed 5 bases at V and 4 bases at J, leaving 7 bases unmatched. The length of the CDR3 is 16 residues. Germline lookup yields CDR1 MNHEY and CDR2 SMNVEV (reference sequence). CDR3 amino acids: CASSDGTSGIYNEQFF. The DNA for the CDR3 is TGTGCCAGCAGTGATGGGACTAGCGGCATTTACAATGAGCAGTTCTTC.

This clonotype has ten or more counts. As DNA, the CDR3 is TGTGCCTGGAAAGGAAAGTCCTACAATGAGCAGTTCTTC. Encoded protein: CAWKGKSYNEQFF. This chain uses TRBV30 with TRBJ2-1; the D is unclear. Trimming left V 4 bases short and J 1 base short, with 8 bases between. The CDR3 is made up of 13 amino acids. Germline V gives CDR1 GTSNPN, CDR2 SVGIG (reference sequence).

The chain recombines TRBV7-2 with TRBJ2-5; a weak D match, TRBD2 (5 bases). In germline, CDR1 is SGHTA, CDR2 FQGNSA. Trimming took 0 bases from V and 9 from J, leaving 14 bases between them. The CDR3 consists of 14 residues. The CDR3 loop reads CASSLARGAQAQYF. CDR3 sequence (DNA): TGTGCCAGCAGCTTAGCACGGGGTGCCCAGGCCCAGTACTTC.

The V call is TRBV7-2, the J call TRBJ2-3, with 8 positions matching TRBD2. The length of the CDR3 is 16 residues. The J segment lost 2 bases and the V segment lost 2 bases, leaving 6 bases of the junction unmatched. CDR1 and CDR2 from the germline V gene are SGHTA and FQGNSA. DNA for the CDR3: TGTGCCAGCAGCTTAAGACTAGCGCGATCCACAGATACGCAGTATTTT. Translated: CASSLRLARSTDTQYF. The variable domain in full, with the rest retrieved from reference TRBV7-2 and TRBJ2-3, is GAGVSQSPSNKVTEKGKDVELRCDPISGHTALYWYRQSLGQGLEFLIYFQGNSAPDKSGLPSDRFSAERTGGSVSTLTIQRTQQEDSAVYLCASSLRLARSTDTQYFGPGTRLTVL.